This T cell receptor (beta chain) was sequenced for a study of beta chain features in type 1 diabetes. This clone was counted ten times or more. Sorting with CD45RO/CCR7/CD25/CD127/CD95/CD27 yielded naive, central memory, regulatory and stem-like memory CD4+ cells. CDR1 and CDR2 from the germline V gene are SEHNR and FQNEAQ (reference sequence). The CDR3 contains 14 residues. Trimming cost V 5 bases and J 7 bases, with 14 bases left between them. The entirety of the isolated RNA underwent reverse transcription, so expressed TCRB transcripts were sequenced. Some clones are missing from TCRdb's copy, which holds only in-frame ones; the method was immunoSEQ multiplex PCR. Counted here are over 120,000 clones, nearly 9.5% occurring once; the ten biggest clones make up roughly 0.74%.

The sequence came from a man between 18 and 29 years old in good health. The J gene is TRBJ1-4, the V gene TRBV7-9; D may be TRBD1 (5 bases). The source material was central memory CD4+ T cells from blood. DNA for the CDR3: TGTGCCAGCAGCCTCCGGAAGGGGCCTGAAAAACTGTTTTTT. Protein: CASSLRKGPEKLFF.